Reported below is one T cell receptor beta chain. Its cognate antigen has yet to be identified. It has no much larger one-base neighbor in the sample; base qualities were not kept. To sequence the TCRbeta CDR3 region, genomic DNA was isolated from the sorted cells. The immunoSEQ Assay was used for sequencing of TCRbeta CDR3 regions. TCRdb stores this immuneACCESS table with in-frame sequences only. Part of the clones is absent; in the studies checked, under half of the shortfall reflects unresolved V genes, and no reason is known for the rest. The sample contains roughly 66,000 clones, 83% of them found a single time. Jointly, the top ten make up roughly 2.4% of the sample. Inclusive of the bounding cysteine and phenylalanine, the CDR3 is 16 residues long. This entry keeps only the CDR3 DNA: 48 bases, framed from base 1. From a lookup of the germline V gene, CDR1 and CDR2 are SGHDT and YYEEEE. Clipping removes 2 bases from V and 7 bases from J, with 11 as the unmatched junction base count.

This specimen comes from a study of OX40 agonist ivuxolimab in advanced cancers. Notes on the research overall: Ivuxolimab, which targeted the costimulatory receptor OX40 (CD134), was an agonistic, fully human IgG2 monoclonal antibody. Intravenous ivuxolimab was administered to patients every 2 weeks at six dose levels: 0.01, 0.1, 0.3, 1.5, 3 and 10 mg/kg. Of the approximately 50 patients in dose escalation, around 20 had hepatocellular carcinoma, around 15 had melanoma, 9 had renal cell carcinoma and 9 had head and neck cancer. In the dose-escalation cohort, roughly 80% of patients were male, and the mean age was approximately 60 years, with a range of about 23 to 85. Prior anti-PD-1, anti-PD-L1 or anti-CTLA-4 therapy was permitted, and approximately 39% of dose-escalation patients had received checkpoint inhibitors. Three dose-escalation patients achieved partial responses, one with hepatocellular carcinoma and two with cutaneous melanoma. The purpose of peripheral TCRbeta sequencing was to test whether ivuxolimab changed TCR sequence diversity and led to clonal T-cell expansion. The paper covers the monotherapy dose-escalation part of the phase I ivuxolimab trial, which included N of about 50 patients. Results the study describes overall, beyond this receptor: Low levels of normalized T-cell clonal expansion were also seen in some patients who did not respond. Clonal expansion of both CD4+ and CD8+ blood T cells was observed from baseline to week 6 at doses 0.1 to 3.0 mg/kg. In the 0.1-3.0 mg/kg groups, partial responders were among the patients with the lowest normalized peripheral clonal expansion, particularly in CD8+ T cells. After ivuxolimab, more expanded clones were found on average in CD8+ T cells than in CD4+ T cells. The antigen specificity of the peripheral T cells that underwent clonal expansion was not determined.

The trial excluded patients who had a history of autoimmune disease or who were on systemic immunosuppression. Peripheral blood for TCR sequencing was drawn from every dose cohort at baseline, at cycle 4 day 1 and at cycle 7 day 1. Samples were obtained from an open-label, multicenter, first-in-human phase I dose-escalation trial of ivuxolimab. Adults with locally advanced or metastatic melanoma, renal cell carcinoma, hepatocellular carcinoma or head and neck squamous cell carcinoma were enrolled in the trial. Before TCR sequencing, CD4+ T cells and CD8+ T cells were sorted from peripheral blood as separate populations.

The TCR sequence derives from an adult with an advanced solid tumor such as melanoma, head and neck, liver or kidney cancer. The sequence is built from TRBV5-6 and TRBJ1-2; the central 10 bases match TRBD1. The specimen was CD4+ or CD8+ T cells sorted from blood, collected in a trial of the OX40 agonist ivuxolimab. In nucleotide form, the sequence is TGTGCCAGCAGCTTACAGGGCGGACAGGGGGGTAGTGGCTACACCTTC. This gives the protein CASSLQGGQGGSGYTF.